This T cell receptor (beta chain) was observed in a study of naive and memory T cell subsets. Two oligonucleotides, mixed equimolar, formed the beta constant-region primer covering TRBC1 and TRBC2. The ligated cDNA underwent four PCR rounds using SP2 and nested alpha and beta constant-region primers. TCRdb ran MiXCR on the UMI-ligation and nested PCR reads and lists one entry per CDR3 protein. Seen here are about 99,000 distinct CDR3 sequences, about 15% observed once, and the top ten hold 2.5% to 3.5%. This clonotype has a count of ten or more. Its antigen remains unidentified. V lost 3 bases and J lost 2; bases outside the gene matches: 7. CDR3 length: 15 amino acids. Germline V lookup: CDR1 SGHVS, CDR2 FQNEAQ. Findings and caveats of the study: Possibly reflecting memory cells re-expressing CD45RA, a few larger clonotypes occurred in naive repertoires, especially CD8.

J is TRBJ2-7 and V is TRBV7-8; the match to TRBD1 covers 7 bases. The sequenced material came from naive CD8+ T cells from blood. This TCR was sampled from a human donor in good health. In nucleotides, the CDR3 is TGTGCCAGCAGCTTTGGCTGGGGGACAGCCTACGAGCAGTACTTC. It encodes CASSFGWGTAYEQYF.